The source of this T cell receptor (beta chain) is a study of T cells in Graves' hyperthyroidism and ophthalmopathy. Whole-study findings and limits: Before onset, ophthalmopathy was predicted by the model a median roughly 6.8 months earlier.

This clonotype was recorded many times. No antigen is known for it. Stable hyperthyroidism: no ophthalmopathy progression over 18 months of follow-up. Uncontrolled infection, other autoimmune disease, pregnancy or lactation excluded patients. PBMCs were obtained from about 10 ml fresh peripheral blood. There were TCR beta CDR3 regions amplified from RNA transcripts. The HTBI primer set was used in a first-round RT-PCR of the TCR CDR3. TCRdb analysed the multiplex PCR reads with MiXCR anew, one entry per CDR3 protein. Of a few hundred thousand distinct CDR3 sequences in the sample, 20% to 25% were seen once. Trimming removed 5 bases at V and 4 bases at J, with 18 bases between. The CDR3 loop spans 15 amino acids. Germline lookup yields CDR1 MDHEN and CDR2 SYDVKM.

The rearrangement uses TRBV28 and TRBJ2-7; D is unclear. Sequencing input: blood. The sequence was collected from a man aged 45 to 65 with Graves' hyperthyroidism. Written as DNA, the CDR3 is TGTGCCAGCAGTCCCAGAACCTACGTGTCTTACGAGCAGTACTTC. This codes for CASSPRTYVSYEQYF.